This T cell receptor (beta chain) was captured in a study of shared clonotypes between healthy human individuals. Positively selected for CCR7, the CD45RO-negative cells used as naive CD8 cells excluded terminally differentiated effector memory CD45RA+ cells. This table comes from immunoSEQ multiplex PCR, and its TCRdb copy is limited to in-frame clones, with some not included. The data contain 750,000 to 1,000,000 clones, around 92% of them singletons. Study-wide findings and caveats: Generation probability values for non-shared clonotypes were lower than those for clonotypes shared by all four donors. Generally, naive subsets came out with larger estimated richness than memory subsets.

As for this clone: Its antigen remains unknown.

CDR1 and CDR2 (germline): SGHVS, FQNEAQ. The CDR3 totals 16 residues. V lost 5 bases and J lost 1, with 17 bases in between. The TCR originated in a man younger than 45 in good health. The sample consisted of naive CD8+ T cells sorted from blood. This chain connects TRBV7-8 to TRBJ1-1, with D possibly being TRBD1 (5 bases). The CDR3 DNA reads TGTGCCAGCAGCCCCCGGGACGCCGGCTGGAACACTGAAGCTTTCTTT. Translating it yields CASSPRDAGWNTEAFF.